Shown below are 18 T cell receptor beta chains from a single sample sequenced in a study of human T cells and chemical hapten exposure. TCRdb analysed the RACE reads with MiXCR anew, one entry per CDR3 protein. This table has around 120,000 distinct CDR3 sequences, approximately 9.9% appearing once. Documented time point: patch test 1, 2 weeks after DPC sensitization. Treatment meaning: therapeutic diphenylcyclopropenone sensitization with weekly scalp DPC. The sequencing here drew on whole blood, taken in connection with sensitization to the hapten diphenylcyclopropenone (DPC). Receptors originate from a woman aged 40 to 50 with alopecia areata. Some clones in this sample may be carry-over from other donors' samples.

This clonotype was recorded many times. The rearrangement uses TRBV10-3 and TRBJ2-1, with a weak D call TRBD2 (5 bases). The CDR3 consists of 15 residues. The V gene lost 6 bases and the J gene lost 0 bases, with 12 bases spanning the gap. Germline V CDR1 and CDR2: ENHRY, SYGVKD. The CDR3 here is CAISSNAGSYNEQFF. CDR3 DNA sequence: TGTGCCATCAGCTCAAATGCGGGCTCCTACAATGAGCAGTTCTTC.

Ten or more counts support this clonotype. The chain is built from TRBV12-3 or TRBV12-4 and TRBJ1-5; D gene uncertain. The CDR3 is made up of 18 amino acids. Trimming pared 3 bases from V and 6 bases from J, leaving 24 bases between. This CDR3 is CASSFGVPGFRLFQPQHF. The DNA of the CDR3 is TGTGCCAGCAGTTTTGGGGTTCCCGGCTTCAGGCTTTTTCAGCCCCAGCATTTT.

The rearrangement joins TRBV6-6 to TRBJ2-5; TRBD2 matches at 9 bases. This CDR3 region has 14 residues. CDR1 MNHNY and CDR2 SVGAGI come from the germline V gene (reference sequence). V shed 5 bases, J shed 5 bases, and the junction held 6 bases outside the gene matches. CDR3 loop: CASSPLAGLETQYF. For the CDR3, the DNA is TGTGCCAGCAGTCCACTAGCGGGCCTGGAGACCCAGTACTTC.

This clonotype was counted ten times or more. The chain combines TRBV29-1 with TRBJ2-3; D call uncertain. This CDR3 has 12 amino acids. From germline, CDR1 is SQVTM and CDR2 ANQGSEA. V shed 7 bases and J shed 1 base, with 9 bases lying between them. CDR3 sequence reads: CSERAGTDTQYF. In DNA form, the CDR3 reads TGCAGCGAACGGGCGGGCACAGATACGCAGTATTTT.

V usage is TRBV4-2 and J usage is TRBJ1-5; D is possibly TRBD1 (5 bases). Trimming stripped 0 bases from V and 6 bases from J, with 9 bases between. The CDR3 length is 14 residues. The germline V gene encodes CDR1 LGHNA and CDR2 YNFKEQ. The CDR3 protein is CASSQDREPQPQHF. CDR3 nucleotide sequence: TGTGCCAGCAGCCAAGACAGGGAACCTCAGCCCCAGCATTTT.

The V and J genes are TRBV29-1 and TRBJ2-1; 12 nucleotides line up with TRBD1. The CDR3 extends over 15 amino acids. The V gene's germline CDR1 is SQVTM and CDR2 ANQGSEA. Trimming took 6 bases from V and 5 from J; bases not matched to a gene: 8. In DNA, the CDR3 is TGCAGCGTGACCCGGGACAGGGGGCCCCACAATGAGCAGTTCTTC. Its translation is CSVTRDRGPHNEQFF.

The chain employs TRBV12-3 or TRBV12-4 and TRBJ1-5; TRBD1 aligns across 9 bases. CDR3 length: 17 residues. J gave up 4 bases and V 3 bases, and 10 bases lay outside the gene matches. In DNA form, the CDR3 reads TGTGCCAGCAGTTTTCTTCAGACCGACAGGGGGAATCAGCCCCAGCATTTT. Its protein is CASSFLQTDRGNQPQHF.

The chain employs TRBV20-1 and TRBJ1-5, with D unclear. The V and J ends lost 3 bases and 5 bases respectively, with 20 bases between them. CDR3 length: 16 residues. Germline CDR1 is DFQATT and CDR2 is SNEGSKA (reference sequence). CDR3 residues: CSASPLSAGGYQPQHF. Here the CDR3 DNA reads TGCAGTGCTAGTCCCTTAAGCGCGGGTGGGTATCAGCCCCAGCATTTT.

This clonotype turned up a few times. The chain combines TRBV6-5 with TRBJ1-2, with D unresolved. The CDR3 loop spans 14 amino acids. Germline CDR1 is MNHEY and CDR2 is SVGAGI. V was clipped by 3 bases and J by 4 bases, with 12 bases between them. This CDR3 is CASSYKGNSYGYTF. CDR3 DNA: TGTGCCAGCAGTTATAAGGGTAACAGCTATGGCTACACCTTC.

The table lists this clonotype with a few counts. CDR3 protein: CASSRRGSQPQHF. CDR3 sequence (DNA): TGTGCCAGCAGCCGGCGAGGGTCTCAGCCCCAGCATTTT. V and J are TRBV7-2 and TRBJ1-5; D ambiguous. V was pared by 5 bases and J by 6 bases, with 11 bases between. From germline, CDR1 is SGHTA and CDR2 FQGNSA. CDR3 length equals 13 residues.

This clonotype was found many times. The rearrangement links TRBV20-1 to TRBJ1-1; unclear D gene. The CDR3 is made up of 11 amino acids. Germline loops: CDR1 DFQATT, CDR2 SNEGSKA (reference sequence). For the CDR3, the DNA is TGCGCCCGACGGGCCTACACTGAAGCTTTCTTT. Amino acid sequence: CARRAYTEAFF.

The J gene is TRBJ1-1, the V gene TRBV20-1, with D tentatively TRBD1 (5 bases). V was cut by 5 bases and J by 0 bases, with 10 bases left in between. The CDR3 is made up of 13 amino acids. CDR1 is DFQATT and CDR2 is SNEGSKA in the germline V gene (reference sequence). CDR3 loop: CSAVRGMNTEAFF. The CDR3 coding sequence is TGCAGTGCTGTTAGGGGTATGAACACTGAAGCTTTCTTT.

There are many counts of this clonotype. V gene TRBV28 combines with J gene TRBJ2-5; D remains unclear. In germline, CDR1 is MDHEN, CDR2 SYDVKM. The CDR3 covers 14 residues. Trimming took off 4 bases at V and 2 bases at J, with 11 bases between the two ends. CDR3 nucleotide sequence: TGTGCCAGCAGTTCCGGGTGGGGTCAAGAGACCCAGTACTTC. Its translation: CASSSGWGQETQYF. Together with reference TRBV28 and TRBJ2-5, the CDR3 gives the full variable domain: DVKVTQSSRYLVKRTGEKVFLECVQDMDHENMFWYRQDPGLGLRLIYFSYDVKMKEKGDIPEGYSVSREKKERFSLILESASTNQTSMYLCASSSGWGQETQYFGPGTRLLVL.

As to this clonotype: This may be a read error, as it is one base from a much larger clone. The chain joins TRBV6-6 to TRBJ1-1; D is unresolved. The germline V gene has CDR1 MNHNY and CDR2 SVGAGI (reference sequence). Trimming took off 4 bases at V and 8 bases at J, with 17 bases between the two ends. This CDR3 contains 14 residues. CDR3 coding DNA: TGTGCCAGCAGTTTCTTATCTGGAAGCCTAGAAGCTTTCTTT. Translation gives CASSFLSGSLEAFF.

In this sample, this clonotype turned up many times. This rearrangement joins TRBV30 to TRBJ2-4; D is uncertain. V was clipped by 4 bases and J by 0 bases, with 10 bases between them. This CDR3 spans 14 amino acids. The germline CDR1 and CDR2 sequences are GTSNPN and SVGIG (reference sequence). CDR3 DNA: TGTGCCTGGACACCCAGCACAGCCAAAAACATTCAGTACTTC. Translated, it gives CAWTPSTAKNIQYF.

This clonotype appeared many times. The V and J genes are TRBV11-2 and TRBJ2-1; 7 nucleotides agree with TRBD2. This CDR3 is 13 amino acids long. The J segment lost 12 bases and the V segment lost 4 bases, leaving 9 bases of the junction unmatched. Germline V gives CDR1 SGHAT, CDR2 FQNNGV. CDR3 amino acids: CASSSGGTIGQFF. The CDR3 bases are TGTGCCAGCAGCTCCGGGGGGACCATTGGGCAGTTCTTC.

This clonotype was recorded a few times. This rearrangement joins TRBV12-3 or TRBV12-4 to TRBJ1-6, with 7 bases fitting TRBD1. This CDR3 is 15 amino acids long. V lost 1 base to trimming and J lost 10 bases; unmatched junction nucleotides: 7. The CDR3 DNA reads as TGTGCCAGCAGTTTAGTGGAGGGGGCCTGGTCACCCCTCCACTTT. As protein: CASSLVEGAWSPLHF.

V usage is TRBV19 and J usage is TRBJ2-1, with 12 bases matching TRBD2. Germline V gives CDR1 LNHDA, CDR2 SQIVND (reference sequence). The V segment lost 1 base and the J segment 8 bases; nucleotides outside the gene matches: 6. The CDR3 is made up of 16 amino acids. The CDR3 here is CASSIGGTSGFYEQFF. The CDR3 DNA reads TGTGCCAGTAGTATAGGCGGGACTAGCGGGTTCTATGAGCAGTTCTTC.